This T cell receptor beta chain came from a study of control samples from healthy donors and cancer patients (dated by TCRdb to 2020 to 2021). The protocol used for the library was the immunoSEQ multiplex PCR assay. Entries here come from immuneACCESS through TCRdb and include only in-frame sequences with V and J called. Some clones fail to appear in such tables; in the studies checked, an unresolved V gene covers under half of the shortfall, and the cause of the remainder is unknown. The sample data list about 44,000 clones, and around 87% of these were observed just once. The ten largest account for more than 8.5% of the sample. V is pared back by 0 bases and J by 4 bases, with 7 bases lying between the germline termini. The CDR3 starts with the cysteine, ends with the phenylalanine, and has 13 residues. Only CDR3 DNA remains: 39 bases, in frame from the first base. The germline V gene encodes CDR1 SGDLS and CDR2 YYNGEE.

About this clone: It has no known antigen specificity. Base qualities are not provided; no much larger clone lies one nucleotide away.

The sequence was collected from a woman aged 55 to 70 with lung cancer. Sequenced sample: PBMCs. The chain uses TRBV9 and TRBJ1-1, with no D gene named confidently. The nucleotide sequence reads as follows: TGTGCCAGCAGCGTAGGAGAAGTCACTGAAGCTTTCTTT. This codes for CASSVGEVTEAFF.